This TCR beta chain was recorded in a study of human T cells and chemical hapten exposure. Time point indicated: pre-sensitization, week 0. Treatment denoted: therapeutic diphenylcyclopropenone sensitization with weekly scalp DPC. Sample donors consisted of patients with alopecia, aged 18 to 70 years, who were suitable for DPC. One entry per CDR3 protein, called by TCRdb with MiXCR from the RACE reads. The sample consists of over 300,000 distinct CDR3 sequences, 4% to 6% of them appearing once. This clonotype was detected only a few times. The sequence was obtained from a woman between 45 and 60 years old with alopecia areata. Some clones in this sample may be carry-over from other donors' samples. This specimen consisted of whole blood, obtained in connection with sensitization to the hapten diphenylcyclopropenone (DPC).

CDR3 sequence reads: CASSLGAGLLELFF. DNA for the CDR3: TGTGCCAGCAGCTTAGGGGCAGGGTTGTTGGAACTGTTTTTT. V and J are TRBV7-6 and TRBJ1-4; perhaps TRBD1 as D (5 bases). The CDR3 length is 14 residues. V was shortened by 1 base and J by 12 bases, with 15 bases between the two germline ends. Germline CDR1 SGHVS, CDR2 FNYEAQ.